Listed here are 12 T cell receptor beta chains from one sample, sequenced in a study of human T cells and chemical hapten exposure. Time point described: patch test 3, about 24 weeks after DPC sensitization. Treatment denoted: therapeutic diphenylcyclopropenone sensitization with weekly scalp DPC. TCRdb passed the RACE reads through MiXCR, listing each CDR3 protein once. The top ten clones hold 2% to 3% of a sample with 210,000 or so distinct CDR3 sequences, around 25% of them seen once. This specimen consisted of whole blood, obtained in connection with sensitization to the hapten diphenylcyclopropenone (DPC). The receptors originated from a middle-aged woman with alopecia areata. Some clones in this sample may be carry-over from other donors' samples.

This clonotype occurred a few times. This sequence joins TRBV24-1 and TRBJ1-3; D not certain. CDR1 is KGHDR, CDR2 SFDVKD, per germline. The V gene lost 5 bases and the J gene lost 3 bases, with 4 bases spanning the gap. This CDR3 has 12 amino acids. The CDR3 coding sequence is TGTGCCACCAGTGGTGATGGAAACACCATATATTTT. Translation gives CATSGDGNTIYF.

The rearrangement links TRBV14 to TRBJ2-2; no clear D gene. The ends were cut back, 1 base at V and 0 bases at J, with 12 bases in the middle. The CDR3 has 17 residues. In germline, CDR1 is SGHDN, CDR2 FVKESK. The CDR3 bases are TGTGCCAGCAGCCAAGTTCCCGTGGGAACGAACACCGGGGAGCTGTTTTTT. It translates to CASSQVPVGTNTGELFF.

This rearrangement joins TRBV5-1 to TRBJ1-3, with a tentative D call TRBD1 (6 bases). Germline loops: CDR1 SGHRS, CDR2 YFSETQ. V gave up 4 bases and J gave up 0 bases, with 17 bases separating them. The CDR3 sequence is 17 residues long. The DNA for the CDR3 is TGCGCCAGCAGCGCGGGGGGCTCCACCAACTCTGGAAACACCATATATTTT. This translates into CASSAGGSTNSGNTIYF.

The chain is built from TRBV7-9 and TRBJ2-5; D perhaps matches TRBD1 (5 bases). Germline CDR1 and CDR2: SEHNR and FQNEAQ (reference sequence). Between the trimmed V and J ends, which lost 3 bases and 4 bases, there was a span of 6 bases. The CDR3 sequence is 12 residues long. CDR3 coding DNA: TGTGCCAGCAGCTTGACAGCAGAGACCCAGTACTTC. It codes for CASSLTAETQYF. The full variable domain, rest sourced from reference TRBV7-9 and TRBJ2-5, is DTGVSQNPRHKITKRGQNVTFRCDPISEHNRLYWYRQTLGQGPEFLTYFQNEAQLEKSRLLSDRFSAERPKGSFSTLEIQRTEQGDSAMYLCASSLTAETQYFGPGTRLLVL.

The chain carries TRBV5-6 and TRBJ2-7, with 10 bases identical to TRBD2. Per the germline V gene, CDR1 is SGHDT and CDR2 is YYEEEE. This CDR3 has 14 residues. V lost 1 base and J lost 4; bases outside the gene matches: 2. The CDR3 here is CASSLSSGRYEQYF. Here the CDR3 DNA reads TGTGCCAGCAGCTTGAGTAGCGGGAGGTACGAGCAGTACTTC.

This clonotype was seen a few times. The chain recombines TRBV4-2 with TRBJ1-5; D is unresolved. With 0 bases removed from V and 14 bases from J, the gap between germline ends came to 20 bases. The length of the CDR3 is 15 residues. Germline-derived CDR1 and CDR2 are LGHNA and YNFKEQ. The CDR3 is CASSQDLGSYQTEHF. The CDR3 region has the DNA TGTGCCAGCAGCCAAGATCTGGGCAGCTACCAAACGGAGCATTTT.

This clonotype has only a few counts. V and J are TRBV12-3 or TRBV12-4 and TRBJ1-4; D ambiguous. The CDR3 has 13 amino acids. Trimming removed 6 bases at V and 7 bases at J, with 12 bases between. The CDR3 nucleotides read TGTGCCAGCAGGAGTTCCATTGGTGAAAAACTGTTTTTT. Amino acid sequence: CASRSSIGEKLFF.

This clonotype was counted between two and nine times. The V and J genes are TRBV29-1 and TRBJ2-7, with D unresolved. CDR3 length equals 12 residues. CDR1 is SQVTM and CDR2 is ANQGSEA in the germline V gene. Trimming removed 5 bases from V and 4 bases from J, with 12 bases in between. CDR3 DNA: TGCAGCGTTTCGGACCCACCATACGAGCAGTACTTC. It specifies CSVSDPPYEQYF.

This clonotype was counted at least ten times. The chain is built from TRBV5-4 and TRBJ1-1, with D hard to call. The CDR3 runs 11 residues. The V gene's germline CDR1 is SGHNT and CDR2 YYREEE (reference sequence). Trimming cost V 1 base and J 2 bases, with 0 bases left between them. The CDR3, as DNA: TGTGCCAGCAGCTTGAACACTGAAGCTTTCTTT. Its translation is CASSLNTEAFF.

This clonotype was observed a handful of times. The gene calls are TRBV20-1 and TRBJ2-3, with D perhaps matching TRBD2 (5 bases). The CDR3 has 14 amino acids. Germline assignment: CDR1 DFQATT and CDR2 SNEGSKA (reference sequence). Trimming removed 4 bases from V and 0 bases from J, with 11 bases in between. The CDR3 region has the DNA TGCAGTGCTATGAGCGGATCAAGCACAGATACGCAGTATTTT. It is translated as CSAMSGSSTDTQYF.

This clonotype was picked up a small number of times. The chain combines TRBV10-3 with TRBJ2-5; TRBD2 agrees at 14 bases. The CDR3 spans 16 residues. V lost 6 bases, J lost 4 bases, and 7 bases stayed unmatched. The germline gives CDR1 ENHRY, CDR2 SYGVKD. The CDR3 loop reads CAISGTSGSKGETQYF. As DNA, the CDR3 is TGTGCCATCAGCGGGACTAGCGGGAGCAAAGGAGAGACCCAGTACTTC.

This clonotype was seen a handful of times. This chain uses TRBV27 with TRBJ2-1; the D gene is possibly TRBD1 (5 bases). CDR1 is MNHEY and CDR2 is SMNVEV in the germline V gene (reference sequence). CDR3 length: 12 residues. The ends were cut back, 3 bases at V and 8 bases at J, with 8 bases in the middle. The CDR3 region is CASSFKGYEQFF. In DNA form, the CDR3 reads TGTGCCAGCAGTTTCAAGGGGTATGAGCAGTTCTTC.